Below are 2 T cell receptor beta chains sequenced from a single sample in a study of blood T cell repertoires in COVID-19. The data were produced by immunoSEQ multiplex PCR, yet TCRdb's version contains in-frame clones alone and is incomplete. The repertoire consists of under 250,000 clones, with 80% to 85% occurring once and the leading ten covering approximately 4.8%. The material sequenced was peripheral blood. The receptors were gathered from a man aged 45-65 years with active or convalescent COVID-19.

This sequence joins TRBV5-1 and TRBJ2-7, with D possibly being TRBD2 (5 bases). The V gene lost 4 bases and the J gene lost 0 bases, with 14 bases spanning the gap. From germline, CDR1 is SGHRS and CDR2 YFSETQ. The CDR3 is 15 amino acids. The CDR3 DNA is TGCGCCAGCAGCCGCGAGGGCAGCCGCTCCTACGAGCAGTACTTC. Encoded protein: CASSREGSRSYEQYF.

V is TRBV28 and J is TRBJ1-1; weak D call: TRBD1 (5 bases). The CDR3 runs to 14 residues. V lost 3 bases and J 3 bases, leaving 11 bases between the germline ends. Germline V CDR1 and CDR2: MDHEN, SYDVKM. Written as DNA, the CDR3 is TGTGCCAGCAGTTTCGGGGGTATTGACACTGAAGCTTTCTTT. It yields the protein CASSFGGIDTEAFF.